The 6 T cell receptor beta chains given below trace back to one sample, sequenced in a study of T-cell memory formation after mild COVID-19. TCRdb reprocessed the 5' RACE reads with MiXCR, giving one entry per CDR3 protein. The profile covers about 150,000 distinct CDR3 sequences, with roughly a quarter appearing a single time and around 22% taken by the ten largest. The sample consisted of PBMCs or a T cell subset sorted from them (not recorded which). All receptors come from an adult woman who had mild COVID-19 (a few samples of this study predate the infection). Cell type and time point are not known.

This clonotype was counted a few times. V and J are TRBV11-2 and TRBJ2-4; D perhaps matches TRBD2 (6 bases). Between the trimmed V and J ends, which lost 1 base and 3 bases, there was a span of 13 bases. The CDR3 is 16 residues long. Germline CDR1 is SGHAT and CDR2 is FQNNGV. CDR3 amino acids: CASSLGAGADKNIQYF. CDR3 coding DNA: TGTGCCAGCAGCTTAGGAGCGGGCGCGGACAAAAACATTCAGTACTTC.

The gene calls are TRBV7-9 and TRBJ2-7; D assignment may be TRBD1 or TRBD2 (5 bases each). Trimming removed 8 bases from V and 0 bases from J, with 11 bases in between. CDR1 SEHNR and CDR2 FQNEAQ come from the germline V gene (reference sequence). This CDR3 contains 13 residues. The CDR3 DNA sequence: TGTGCCAGCGGGGGACCTCCCTCCTACGAGCAGTACTTC. Encoded protein: CASGGPPSYEQYF. Full variable domain (remainder filled in from reference TRBV7-9 and TRBJ2-7): DTGVSQNPRHKITKRGQNVTFRCDPISEHNRLYWYRQTLGQGPEFLTYFQNEAQLEKSRLLSDRFSAERPKGSFSTLEIQRTEQGDSAMYLCASGGPPSYEQYFGPGTRLTVT.

This clonotype was counted at least ten times. The V call is TRBV12-3 or TRBV12-4, the J call TRBJ2-7, with D perhaps TRBD1 or TRBD2 (5 bases each). The V and J ends lost 5 bases and 3 bases respectively, with 14 bases between them. The CDR3 is made up of 14 amino acids. The CDR3 loop reads CASSGTPLYYEQYF. The CDR3 DNA reads TGTGCCAGCAGTGGGACCCCACTATACTACGAGCAGTACTTC.

The chain carries TRBV27 and TRBJ1-2; no firm D call. The CDR3 spans 15 residues. Per germline, CDR1 MNHEY and CDR2 SMNVEV (reference sequence). Trimming shortened V by 5 bases and J by 0 bases, and 13 bases separated the two germline ends. CDR3 in amino acids: CASSPLGEANYGYTF. In DNA form, the CDR3 reads TGTGCCAGCAGTCCCCTCGGGGAGGCTAACTATGGCTACACCTTC.

In its sample, this clonotype was seen a few times. This chain connects TRBV7-9 to TRBJ1-5; perhaps TRBD1 as D (6 bases). Trimming removed 3 bases at V and 6 bases at J, with 12 bases between. Germline V lookup: CDR1 SEHNR, CDR2 FQNEAQ (reference sequence). The CDR3 has 14 amino acids. CDR3 loop: CASSFSRDTQPQHF. In nucleotides, the CDR3 is TGTGCCAGCAGCTTCTCCCGGGACACTCAGCCCCAGCATTTT.

This chain connects TRBV20-1 to TRBJ2-5; 8 bases match TRBD2. The germline CDR1 and CDR2 sequences are DFQATT and SNEGSKA (reference sequence). This CDR3 is 15 amino acids long. With V trimmed by 4 bases and J by 2 bases, 9 bases remained unmatched. The CDR3 is CSATPGREDQETQYF. DNA of the CDR3: TGCAGTGCTACCCCCGGGCGGGAGGATCAAGAGACCCAGTACTTC.